The clone carrying this T cell receptor beta chain was counted many times. TCRdb re-derived calls from the 5' RACE reads in MiXCR, one entry per CDR3 protein. This sample has under 60,000 distinct CDR3 sequences, with approximately 5.8% found just once. This CDR3 spans 15 amino acids. V lost 1 base and J lost 4, with 11 bases in between. Germline V gene sequence: CDR1 SGHTA, CDR2 FQGNSA. The sample originates from a study of neurological immune-mediated disorders. Source material: CD4+ T cells from blood. The V call is TRBV7-2, the J call TRBJ1-5; D is possibly TRBD1 (6 bases). The sequence was obtained from a woman in her late teens or twenties with multiple sclerosis. CDR3 coding DNA: TGTGCCAGCAGCTTAGGGCGGGGGGCTAATCAGCCCCAGCATTTT. Translated, it gives CASSLGRGANQPQHF.